This is a list of T cell receptor beta chains from one sample in a study of blood T cell repertoires in COVID-19. The assay was immunoSEQ multiplex PCR, and TCRdb's table has in-frame clones only and misses some. The repertoire holds 100,000 or so clones, with over 75% as singletons. The sample comprised peripheral blood. Receptor source: a human donor in a cohort sampled during active COVID-19. The CDR3 runs from the conserved cysteine through the conserved F or W. A D gene is named only where the DNA matches it firmly. Part of the rows lack a size; the others show once, few, many or a class for expanded clones.

d_call | clone_size | j_call | cdr3_length | v_call | cdr3_nt | cdr3_aa
TRBD1 | . | TRBJ1-2 | 14 | TRBV7-9 | TGTGCCAGCAGCGACAGGGGCCTCGTCATCGGCTACACCTTC | CASSDRGLVIGYTF
. | . | TRBJ2-5 | 13 | TRBV7-6 | TGTGCCAGCAGCTTACAGGTCCAAGAGACCCAGTACTTC | CASSLQVQETQYF
. | few | TRBJ1-6 | 13 | TRBV5-6 | TGTAGGATTAGAGGGCGGGGCGATTCACCCCTCCACTTT | CRIRGRGDSPLHF
. | few | TRBJ2-7 | 12 | TRBV5-1 | TGCGCCAGCAGCTACGACATAAACGAGCAGTACTTC | CASSYDINEQYF
. | . | TRBJ1-1 | 17 | TRBV5-4 | TGTGCCAGCAGCTTGGGGGGCGCTTCAGGGGTGGAAACTGAAGCTTTCTTT | CASSLGGASGVETEAFF
TRBD2 | . | TRBJ2-7 | 13 | TRBV7-8 | TGTGCCAGCAGCCATAGCGGGGCCAGCGAGCAGTACTTC | CASSHSGASEQYF
. | . | TRBJ2-3 | 12 | TRBV5-4 | TGTGCCAGCAGCTTGATTAGAGATACGCAGTATTTT | CASSLIRDTQYF
TRBD1 | . | TRBJ1-1 | 13 | TRBV12-3/TRBV12-4 | TGTGCCAGCAGTTTGACAGGGGATTATGCGGCTTTCTTT | CASSLTGDYAAFF
. | once | TRBJ1-2 | 13 | TRBV29-1 | TGCAGCGTTGAAAGGCGGGGGAACTATGGCTACACCTTC | CSVERRGNYGYTF
. | . | TRBJ1-1 | 12 | TRBV24-1 | TGTGCCACCAGTCGGGGAGACACTGAAGCTTTCTTT | CATSRGDTEAFF
. | . | TRBJ2-7 | 14 | TRBV6-5 | TGTGCCAGCAGACGTCTCCCGAGCTCCTACGAGCAGTACTTC | CASRRLPSSYEQYF
TRBD2 | . | TRBJ2-5 | 16 | TRBV5-1 | TGCGCCAGCAGAACTAGCGGGGGGGCATTTGGAGAGACCCAGTACTTC | CASRTSGGAFGETQYF
TRBD1 | . | TRBJ1-6 | 13 | TRBV19 | TGTGCCAGTCAACAGGGGCCTAATTCACCCCTCCACTTT | CASQQGPNSPLHF
. | once | TRBJ1-1 | 12 | TRBV18 | TGTGCCAGCTCACCACTCAGGGATCAAGCTTTCTTT | CASSPLRDQAFF
. | . | TRBJ1-3 | 14 | TRBV6-5 | TGTGCCAGCTTTAAGGGGCAGGGAAGAAACACCATATATTTT | CASFKGQGRNTIYF
. | . | TRBJ1-5 | 14 | TRBV20-1 | TGCAGTGCTAGTGGCAGATATAGCAATCAGCCCCAGCATTTT | CSASGRYSNQPQHF